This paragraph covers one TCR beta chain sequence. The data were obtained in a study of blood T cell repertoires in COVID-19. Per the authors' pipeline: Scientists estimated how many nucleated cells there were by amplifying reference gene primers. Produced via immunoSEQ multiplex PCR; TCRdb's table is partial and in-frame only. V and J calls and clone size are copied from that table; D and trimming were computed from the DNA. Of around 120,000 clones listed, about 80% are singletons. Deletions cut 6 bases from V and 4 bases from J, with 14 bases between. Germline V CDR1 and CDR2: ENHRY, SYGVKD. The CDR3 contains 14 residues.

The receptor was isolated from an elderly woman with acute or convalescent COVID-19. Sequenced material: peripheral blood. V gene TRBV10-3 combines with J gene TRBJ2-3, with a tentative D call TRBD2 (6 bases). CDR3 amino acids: CAIRGGSEADTQYF. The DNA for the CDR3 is TGTGCCATCAGGGGGGGTAGCGAGGCAGATACGCAGTATTTT.